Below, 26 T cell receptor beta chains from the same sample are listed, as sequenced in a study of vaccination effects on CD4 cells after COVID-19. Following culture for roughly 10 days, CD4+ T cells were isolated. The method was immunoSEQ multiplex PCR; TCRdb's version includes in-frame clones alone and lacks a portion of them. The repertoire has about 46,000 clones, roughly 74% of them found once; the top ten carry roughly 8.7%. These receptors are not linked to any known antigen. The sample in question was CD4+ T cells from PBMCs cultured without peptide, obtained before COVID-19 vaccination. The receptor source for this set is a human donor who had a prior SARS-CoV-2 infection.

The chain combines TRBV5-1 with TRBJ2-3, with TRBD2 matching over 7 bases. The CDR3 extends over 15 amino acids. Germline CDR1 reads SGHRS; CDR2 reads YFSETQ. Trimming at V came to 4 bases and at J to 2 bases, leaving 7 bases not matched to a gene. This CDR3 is CASSEKAGFTDTQYF. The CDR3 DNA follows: TGCGCCAGCAGCGAAAAAGCGGGGTTCACAGATACGCAGTATTTT.

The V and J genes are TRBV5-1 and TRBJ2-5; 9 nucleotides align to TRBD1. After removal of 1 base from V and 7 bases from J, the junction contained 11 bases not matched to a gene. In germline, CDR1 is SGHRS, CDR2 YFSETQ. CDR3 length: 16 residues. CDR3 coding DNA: TGCGCCAGCAGCTTGCTACGGACAGGGGCAGGGGGGACCCAGTACTTC. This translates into CASSLLRTGAGGTQYF. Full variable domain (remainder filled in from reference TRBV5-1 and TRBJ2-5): KAGVTQTPRYLIKTRGQQVTLSCSPISGHRSVSWYQQTPGQGLQFLFEYFSETQRNKGNFPGRFSGRQFSNSRSEMNVSTLELGDSALYLCASSLLRTGAGGTQYFGPGTRLLVL.

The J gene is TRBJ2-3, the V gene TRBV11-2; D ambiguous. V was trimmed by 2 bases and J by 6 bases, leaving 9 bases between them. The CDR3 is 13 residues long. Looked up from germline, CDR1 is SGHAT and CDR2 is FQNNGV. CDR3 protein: CASSLLGSDTQYF. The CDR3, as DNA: TGTGCCAGCAGCTTACTAGGTTCCGATACGCAGTATTTT.

The CDR3, as DNA: TGTGCCAGCAGTGCACCACTCCCTAGCGGGACGAATGAGCAGTTCTTC. The encoded protein is CASSAPLPSGTNEQFF. The genes are TRBV25-1 and TRBJ2-1; 9 bases map to TRBD2. After removal of 4 bases from V and 7 bases from J, the junction contained 11 bases not matched to a gene. This CDR3 is 16 amino acids long. The germline V gene has CDR1 MGHDK and CDR2 SYGVNS.

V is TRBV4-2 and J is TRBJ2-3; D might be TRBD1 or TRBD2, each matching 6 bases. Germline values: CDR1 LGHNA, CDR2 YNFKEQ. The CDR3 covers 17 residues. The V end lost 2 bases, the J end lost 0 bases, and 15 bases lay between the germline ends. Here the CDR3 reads CASSQQNGGSSTDTQYF. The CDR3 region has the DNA TGTGCCAGCAGCCAACAAAACGGGGGCTCTAGCACAGATACGCAGTATTTT.

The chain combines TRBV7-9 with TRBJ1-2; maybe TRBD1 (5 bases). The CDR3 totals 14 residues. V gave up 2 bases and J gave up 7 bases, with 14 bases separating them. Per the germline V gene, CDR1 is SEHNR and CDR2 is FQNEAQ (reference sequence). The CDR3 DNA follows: TGTGCCAGCAGCTTATTTCTGGGGACGGGTGGCTACACCTTC. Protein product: CASSLFLGTGGYTF.

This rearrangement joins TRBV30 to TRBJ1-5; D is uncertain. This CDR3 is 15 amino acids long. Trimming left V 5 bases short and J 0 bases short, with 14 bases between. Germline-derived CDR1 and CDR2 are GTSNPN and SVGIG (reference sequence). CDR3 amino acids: CAWGHRTNSNQPQHF. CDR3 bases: TGTGCCTGGGGCCACAGAACTAATAGCAATCAGCCCCAGCATTTT.

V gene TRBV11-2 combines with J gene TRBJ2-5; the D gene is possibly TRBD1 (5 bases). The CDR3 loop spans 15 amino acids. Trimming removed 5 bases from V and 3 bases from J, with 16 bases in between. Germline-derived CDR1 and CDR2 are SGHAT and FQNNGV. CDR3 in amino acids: CASSPDHRKEETQYF. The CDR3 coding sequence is TGTGCCAGCAGCCCCGACCACAGGAAGGAAGAGACCCAGTACTTC.

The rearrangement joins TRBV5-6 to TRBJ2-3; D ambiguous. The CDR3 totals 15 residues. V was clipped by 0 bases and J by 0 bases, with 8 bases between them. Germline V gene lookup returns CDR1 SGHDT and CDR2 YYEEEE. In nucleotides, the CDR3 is TGTGCCAGCAGCTTGGAACTAACTAGCACAGATACGCAGTATTTT. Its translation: CASSLELTSTDTQYF.

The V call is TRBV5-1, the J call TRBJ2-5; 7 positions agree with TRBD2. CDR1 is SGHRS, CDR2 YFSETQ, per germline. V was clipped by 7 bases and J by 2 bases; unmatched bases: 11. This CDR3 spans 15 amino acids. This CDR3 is CASGDWGGLQETQYF. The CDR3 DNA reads TGCGCCAGCGGCGATTGGGGGGGACTACAAGAGACCCAGTACTTC.

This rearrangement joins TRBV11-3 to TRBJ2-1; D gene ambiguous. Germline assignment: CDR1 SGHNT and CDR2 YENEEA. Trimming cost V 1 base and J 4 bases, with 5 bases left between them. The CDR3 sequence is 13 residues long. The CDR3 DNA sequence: TGTGCCAGCAGCTTAGCTGGATACAATGAGCAGTTCTTC. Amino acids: CASSLAGYNEQFF.

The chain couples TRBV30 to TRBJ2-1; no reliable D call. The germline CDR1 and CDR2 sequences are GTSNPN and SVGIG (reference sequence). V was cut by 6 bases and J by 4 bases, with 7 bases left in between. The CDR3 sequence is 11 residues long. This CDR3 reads CACRKYNEQFF. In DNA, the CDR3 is TGTGCCTGCCGGAAGTACAATGAGCAGTTCTTC.

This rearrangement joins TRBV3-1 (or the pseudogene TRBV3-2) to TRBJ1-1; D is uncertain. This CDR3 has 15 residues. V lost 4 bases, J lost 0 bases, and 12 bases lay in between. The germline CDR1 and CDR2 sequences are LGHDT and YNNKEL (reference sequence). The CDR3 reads CASSPRIGMNTEAFF. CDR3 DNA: TGTGCCAGCAGCCCCAGGATAGGGATGAACACTGAAGCTTTCTTT.

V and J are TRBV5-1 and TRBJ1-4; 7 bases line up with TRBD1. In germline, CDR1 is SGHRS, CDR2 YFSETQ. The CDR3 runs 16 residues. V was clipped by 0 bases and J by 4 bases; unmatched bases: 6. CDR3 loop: CASSLDPTGLNEKLFF. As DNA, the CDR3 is TGCGCCAGCAGCTTGGACCCGACAGGGCTTAATGAAAAACTGTTTTTT.

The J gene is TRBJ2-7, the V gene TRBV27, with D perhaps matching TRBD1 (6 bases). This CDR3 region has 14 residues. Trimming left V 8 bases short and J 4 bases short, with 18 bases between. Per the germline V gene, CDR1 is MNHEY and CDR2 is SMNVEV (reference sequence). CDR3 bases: TGTGCCAGCTGGACGAGGGGGACCCCTTACGAGCAGTACTTC. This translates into CASWTRGTPYEQYF.

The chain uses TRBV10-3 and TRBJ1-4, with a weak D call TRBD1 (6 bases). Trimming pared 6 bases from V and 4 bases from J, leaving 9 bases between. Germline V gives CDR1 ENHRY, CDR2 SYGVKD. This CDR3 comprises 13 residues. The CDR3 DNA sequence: TGTGCCATCAGGGGGGACATTAATGAAAAACTGTTTTTT. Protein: CAIRGDINEKLFF.

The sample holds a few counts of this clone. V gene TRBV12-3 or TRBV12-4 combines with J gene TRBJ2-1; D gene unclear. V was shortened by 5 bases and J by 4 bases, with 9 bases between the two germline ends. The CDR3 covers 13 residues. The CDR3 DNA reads TGTGCCAGCAGTGGACGGCGGTACAATGAGCAGTTCTTC. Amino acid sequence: CASSGRRYNEQFF.

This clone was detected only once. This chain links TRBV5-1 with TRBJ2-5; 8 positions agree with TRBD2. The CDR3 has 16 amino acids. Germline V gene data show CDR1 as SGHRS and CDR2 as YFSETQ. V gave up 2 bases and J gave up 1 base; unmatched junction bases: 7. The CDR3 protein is CASSFGAGAIQETQYF. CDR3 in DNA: TGCGCCAGCAGCTTTGGAGCGGGGGCGATCCAAGAGACCCAGTACTTC.

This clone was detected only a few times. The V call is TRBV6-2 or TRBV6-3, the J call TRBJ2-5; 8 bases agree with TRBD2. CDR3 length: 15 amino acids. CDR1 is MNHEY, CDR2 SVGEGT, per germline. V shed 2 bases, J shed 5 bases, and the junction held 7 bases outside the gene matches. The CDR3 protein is CASSYLRGAGETQYF. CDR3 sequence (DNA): TGTGCCAGCAGTTACCTGCGGGGGGCCGGGGAGACCCAGTACTTC.

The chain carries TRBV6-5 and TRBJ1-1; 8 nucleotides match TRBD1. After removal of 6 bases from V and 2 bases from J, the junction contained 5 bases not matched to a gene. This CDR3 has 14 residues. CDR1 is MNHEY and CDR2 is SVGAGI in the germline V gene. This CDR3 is CASSSGQGNTEAFF. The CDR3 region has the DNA TGTGCCAGCAGCTCAGGACAGGGAAACACTGAAGCTTTCTTT.

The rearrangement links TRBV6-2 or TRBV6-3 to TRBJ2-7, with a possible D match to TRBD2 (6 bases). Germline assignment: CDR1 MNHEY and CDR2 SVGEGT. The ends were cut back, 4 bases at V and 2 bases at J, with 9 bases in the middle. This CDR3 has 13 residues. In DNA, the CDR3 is TGTGCCAGCAGTTCGCCGGGGGCCTACGAGCAGTACTTC. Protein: CASSSPGAYEQYF.

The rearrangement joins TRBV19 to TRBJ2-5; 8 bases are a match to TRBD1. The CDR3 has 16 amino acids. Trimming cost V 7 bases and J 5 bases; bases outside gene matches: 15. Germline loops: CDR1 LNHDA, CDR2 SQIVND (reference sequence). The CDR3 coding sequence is TGTGCCAGTAACTCAGGACAGGGAGGATTTGGGGAGACCCAGTACTTC. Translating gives CASNSGQGGFGETQYF.

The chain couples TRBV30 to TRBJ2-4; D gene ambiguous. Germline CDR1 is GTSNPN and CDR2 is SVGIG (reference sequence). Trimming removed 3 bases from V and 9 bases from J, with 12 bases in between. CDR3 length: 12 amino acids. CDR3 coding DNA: TGTGCCTGGAGCGTCCTAAGGAGCATTCAGTACTTC. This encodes CAWSVLRSIQYF.

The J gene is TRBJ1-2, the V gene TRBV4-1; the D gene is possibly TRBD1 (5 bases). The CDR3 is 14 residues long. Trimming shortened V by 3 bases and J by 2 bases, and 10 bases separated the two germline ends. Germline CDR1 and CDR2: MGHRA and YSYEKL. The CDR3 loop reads CASSHQGRNYGYTF. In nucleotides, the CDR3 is TGCGCCAGCAGCCATCAGGGACGAAACTATGGCTACACCTTC.

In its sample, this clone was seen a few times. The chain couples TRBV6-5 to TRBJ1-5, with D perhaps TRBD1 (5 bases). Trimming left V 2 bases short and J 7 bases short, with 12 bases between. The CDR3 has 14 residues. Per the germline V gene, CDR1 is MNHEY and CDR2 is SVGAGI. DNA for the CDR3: TGTGCCAGCAGTTACGACAGCGCGGGGCAGCCCCAGCATTTT. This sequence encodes CASSYDSAGQPQHF.

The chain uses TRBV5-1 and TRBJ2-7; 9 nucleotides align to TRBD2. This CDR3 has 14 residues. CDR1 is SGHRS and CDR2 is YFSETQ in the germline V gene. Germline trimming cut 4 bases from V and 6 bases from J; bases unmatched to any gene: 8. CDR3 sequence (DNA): TGCGCCAGCAGCCAAATAGCGGGAGCTAGCGAGCAGTACTTC. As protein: CASSQIAGASEQYF.